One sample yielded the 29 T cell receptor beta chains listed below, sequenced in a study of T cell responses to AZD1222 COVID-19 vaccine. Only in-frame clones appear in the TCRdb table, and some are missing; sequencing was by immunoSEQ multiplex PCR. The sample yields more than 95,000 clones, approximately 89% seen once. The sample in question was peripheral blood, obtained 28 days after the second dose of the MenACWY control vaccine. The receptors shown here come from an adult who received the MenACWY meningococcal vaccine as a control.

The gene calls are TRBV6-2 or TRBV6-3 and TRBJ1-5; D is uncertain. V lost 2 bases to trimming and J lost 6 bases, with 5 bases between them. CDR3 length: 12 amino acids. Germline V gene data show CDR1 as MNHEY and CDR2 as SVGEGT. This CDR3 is CASSYRLQPQHF. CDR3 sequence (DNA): TGTGCCAGCAGTTACCGTCTTCAGCCCCAGCATTTT.

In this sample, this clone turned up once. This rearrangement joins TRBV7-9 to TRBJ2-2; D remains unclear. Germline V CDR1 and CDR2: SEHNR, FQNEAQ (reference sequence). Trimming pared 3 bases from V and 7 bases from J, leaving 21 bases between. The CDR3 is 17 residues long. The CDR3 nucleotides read TGTGCCAGCAGCTTTTTCACGATTTTCGCGGCTGGCGGGGAGCTGTTTTTT. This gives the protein CASSFFTIFAAGGELFF.

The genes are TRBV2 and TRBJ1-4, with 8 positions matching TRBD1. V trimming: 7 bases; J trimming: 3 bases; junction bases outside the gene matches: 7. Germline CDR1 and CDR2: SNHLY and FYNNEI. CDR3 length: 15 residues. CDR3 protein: CASKPQGGPNEKLFF. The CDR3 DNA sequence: TGTGCCAGCAAGCCACAGGGGGGACCTAATGAAAAACTGTTTTTT. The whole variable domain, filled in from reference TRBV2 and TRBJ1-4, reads EPEVTQTPSHQVTQMGQEVILRCVPISNHLYFYWYRQILGQKVEFLVSFYNNEISEKSEIFDDQFSVERPDGSNFTLKIRSTKLEDSAMYFCASKPQGGPNEKLFFGSGTQLSVL.

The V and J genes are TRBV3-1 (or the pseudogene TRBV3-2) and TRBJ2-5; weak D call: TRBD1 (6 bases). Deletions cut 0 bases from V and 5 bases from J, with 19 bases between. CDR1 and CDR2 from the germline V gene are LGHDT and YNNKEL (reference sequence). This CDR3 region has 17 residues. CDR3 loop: CASSQDSSQGNSETQYF. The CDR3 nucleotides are TGTGCCAGCAGCCAAGATAGTTCACAGGGTAATTCGGAGACCCAGTACTTC.

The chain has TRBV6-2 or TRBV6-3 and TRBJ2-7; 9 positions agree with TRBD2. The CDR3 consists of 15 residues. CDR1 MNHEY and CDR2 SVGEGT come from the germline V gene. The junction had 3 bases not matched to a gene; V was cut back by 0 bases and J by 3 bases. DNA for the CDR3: TGTGCCAGCAGTTACTCTAGCGGGGGCTACTACGAGCAGTACTTC. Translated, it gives CASSYSSGGYYEQYF.

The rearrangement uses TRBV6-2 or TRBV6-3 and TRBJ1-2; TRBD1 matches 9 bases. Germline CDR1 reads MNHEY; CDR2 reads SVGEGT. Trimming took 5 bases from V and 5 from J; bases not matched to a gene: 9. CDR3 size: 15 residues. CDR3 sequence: CASSGEDRGAYGYTF. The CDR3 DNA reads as TGTGCCAGCAGTGGCGAAGACAGGGGGGCATATGGCTACACCTTC.

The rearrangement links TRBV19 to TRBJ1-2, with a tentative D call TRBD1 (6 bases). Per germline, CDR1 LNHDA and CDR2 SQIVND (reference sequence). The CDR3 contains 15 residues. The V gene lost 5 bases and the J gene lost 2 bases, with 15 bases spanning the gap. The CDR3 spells CASSVGSQGNYGYTF. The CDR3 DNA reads TGTGCCAGTAGTGTCGGATCACAGGGAAACTATGGCTACACCTTC.

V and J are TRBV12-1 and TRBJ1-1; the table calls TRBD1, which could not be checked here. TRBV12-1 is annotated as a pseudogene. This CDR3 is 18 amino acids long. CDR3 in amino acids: CASSFIDRVLFMNTEAFF. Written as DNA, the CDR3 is TGTGCCAGCAGCTTTATCGACAGGGTGCTTTTCATGAACACTGAAGCTTTCTTT.

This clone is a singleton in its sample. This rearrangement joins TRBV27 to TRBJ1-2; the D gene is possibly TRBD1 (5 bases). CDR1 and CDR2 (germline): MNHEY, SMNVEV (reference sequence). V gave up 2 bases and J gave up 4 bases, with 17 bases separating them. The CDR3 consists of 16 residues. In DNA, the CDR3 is TGTGCCAGCAGTTTAGCAGGACAAGGTCCCATCTATGGCTACACCTTC. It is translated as CASSLAGQGPIYGYTF.

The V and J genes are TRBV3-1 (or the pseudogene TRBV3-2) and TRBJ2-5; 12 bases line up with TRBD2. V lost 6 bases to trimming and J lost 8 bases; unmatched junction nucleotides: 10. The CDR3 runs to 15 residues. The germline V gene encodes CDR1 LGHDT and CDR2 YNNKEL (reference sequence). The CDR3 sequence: CASSQTSGGGGTQYF. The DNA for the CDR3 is TGTGCCAGCAGTCAGACTAGCGGGGGAGGAGGAACCCAGTACTTC.

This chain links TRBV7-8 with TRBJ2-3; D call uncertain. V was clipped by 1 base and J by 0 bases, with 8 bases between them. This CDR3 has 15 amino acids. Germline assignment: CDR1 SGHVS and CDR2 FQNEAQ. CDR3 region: CASSLGVPSTDTQYF. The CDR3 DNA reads TGTGCCAGCAGCTTAGGGGTTCCCAGCACAGATACGCAGTATTTT.

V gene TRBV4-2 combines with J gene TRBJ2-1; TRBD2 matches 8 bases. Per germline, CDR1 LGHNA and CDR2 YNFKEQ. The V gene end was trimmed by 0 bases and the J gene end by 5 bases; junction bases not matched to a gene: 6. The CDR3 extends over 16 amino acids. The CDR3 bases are TGTGCCAGCAGCCAAGATTGGCGGGGGGCAGACAATGAGCAGTTCTTC. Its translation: CASSQDWRGADNEQFF.

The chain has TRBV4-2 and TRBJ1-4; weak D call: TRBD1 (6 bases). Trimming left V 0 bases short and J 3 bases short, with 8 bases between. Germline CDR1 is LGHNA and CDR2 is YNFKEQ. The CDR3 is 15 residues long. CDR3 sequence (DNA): TGTGCCAGCAGCCAAGATCCAGGGGCTAATGAAAAACTGTTTTTT. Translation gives CASSQDPGANEKLFF.

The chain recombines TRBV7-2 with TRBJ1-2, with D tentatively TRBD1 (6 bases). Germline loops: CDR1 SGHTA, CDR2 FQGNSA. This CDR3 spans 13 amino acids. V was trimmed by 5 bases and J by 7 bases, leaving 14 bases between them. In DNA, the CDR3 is TGTGCCAGCAGCCCCCAACAGGGTGGTGGCTACACCTTC. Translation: CASSPQQGGGYTF.

CDR3 bases: TGTGCCAGCTCACACCTTGGGACAGGCAACAATCAGCCCCAGCATTTT. This gives the protein CASSHLGTGNNQPQHF. The J gene is TRBJ1-5, the V gene TRBV18; 8 bases are shared with TRBD1. This CDR3 is built from 16 residues. The V segment lost 4 bases and the J segment 3 bases; nucleotides outside the gene matches: 8. The V gene's germline CDR1 is KGHSH and CDR2 LQKENI.

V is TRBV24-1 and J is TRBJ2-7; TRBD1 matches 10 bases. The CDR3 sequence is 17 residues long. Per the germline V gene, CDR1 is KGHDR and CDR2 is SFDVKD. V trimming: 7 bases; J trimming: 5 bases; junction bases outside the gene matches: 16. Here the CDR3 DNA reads TGTGCCACCAGCGCTGGTGGGACAGGGGCCCGGGACGACGAGCAGTACTTC. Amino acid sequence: CATSAGGTGARDDEQYF.

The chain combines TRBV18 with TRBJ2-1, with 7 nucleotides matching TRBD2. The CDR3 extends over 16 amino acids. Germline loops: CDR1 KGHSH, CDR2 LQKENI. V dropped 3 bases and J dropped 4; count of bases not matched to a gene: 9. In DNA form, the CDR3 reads TGTGCCAGCTCACCCGGGGGAGCGGGGTTATACAATGAGCAGTTCTTC. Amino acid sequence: CASSPGGAGLYNEQFF.

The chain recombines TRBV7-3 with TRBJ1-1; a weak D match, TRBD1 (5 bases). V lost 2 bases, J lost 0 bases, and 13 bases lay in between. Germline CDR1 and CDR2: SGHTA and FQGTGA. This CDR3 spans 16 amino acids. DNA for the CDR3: TGTGCCAGCAGCTTAGGTAAGGGGACTATGAACACTGAAGCTTTCTTT. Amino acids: CASSLGKGTMNTEAFF.

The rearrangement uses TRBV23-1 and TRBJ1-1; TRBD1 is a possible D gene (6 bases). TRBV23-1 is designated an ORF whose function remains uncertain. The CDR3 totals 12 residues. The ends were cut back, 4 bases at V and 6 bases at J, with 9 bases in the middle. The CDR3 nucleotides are TGCGCCAGCAGTCCCAGGGGTTCTGAAGCTTTCTTT. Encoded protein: CASSPRGSEAFF.

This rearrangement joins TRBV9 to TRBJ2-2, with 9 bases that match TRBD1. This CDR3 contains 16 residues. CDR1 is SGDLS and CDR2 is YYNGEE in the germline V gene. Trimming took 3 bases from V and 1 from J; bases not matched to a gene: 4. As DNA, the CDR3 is TGTGCCAGCAGCGCCTGGACAGGGGTGAACACCGGGGAGCTGTTTTTT. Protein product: CASSAWTGVNTGELFF.

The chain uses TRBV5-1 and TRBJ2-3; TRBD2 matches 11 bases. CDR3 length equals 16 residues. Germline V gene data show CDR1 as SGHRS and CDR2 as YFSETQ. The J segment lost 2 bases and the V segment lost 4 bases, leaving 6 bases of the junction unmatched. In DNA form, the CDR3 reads TGCGCCAGCAGCACACGACTAGCGGGGACCACAGATACGCAGTATTTT. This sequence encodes CASSTRLAGTTDTQYF.

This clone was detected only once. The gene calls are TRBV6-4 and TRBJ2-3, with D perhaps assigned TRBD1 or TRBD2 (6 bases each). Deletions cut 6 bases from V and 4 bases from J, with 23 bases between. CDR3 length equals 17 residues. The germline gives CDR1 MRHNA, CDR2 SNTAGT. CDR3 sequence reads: CASRNSDSWRGPDTQYF. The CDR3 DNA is TGTGCCAGCAGGAACTCGGACAGCTGGAGGGGCCCAGATACGCAGTATTTT.

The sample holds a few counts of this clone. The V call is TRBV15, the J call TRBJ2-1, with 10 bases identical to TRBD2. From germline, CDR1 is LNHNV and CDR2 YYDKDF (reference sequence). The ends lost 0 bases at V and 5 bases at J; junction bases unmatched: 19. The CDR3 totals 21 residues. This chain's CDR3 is CATSRDPGRFVALAGDNEQFF. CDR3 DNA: TGTGCCACCAGCAGAGATCCCGGACGGTTTGTTGCGCTAGCGGGAGACAATGAGCAGTTCTTC.

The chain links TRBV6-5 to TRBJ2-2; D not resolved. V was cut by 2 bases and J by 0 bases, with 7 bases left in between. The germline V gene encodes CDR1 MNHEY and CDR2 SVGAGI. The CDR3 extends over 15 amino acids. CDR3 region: CASSYHLTNTGELFF. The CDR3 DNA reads TGTGCCAGCAGTTACCACTTAACGAACACCGGGGAGCTGTTTTTT.

The DNA of the CDR3 is TGCGCCAGCAGCCGCACCACGGGACAGGGGTACAATGAGCAGTTCTTC. Encoded protein: CASSRTTGQGYNEQFF. V and J are TRBV5-1 and TRBJ2-1; 10 positions agree with TRBD1. Trimming cost V 4 bases and J 4 bases; bases outside gene matches: 8. The CDR3 has 16 residues. Germline CDR1 and CDR2: SGHRS and YFSETQ.

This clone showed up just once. CDR3 DNA sequence: TGTGCCAGCTCACCGCAACAGGATCAGCCCCAGCATTTT. This codes for CASSPQQDQPQHF. The chain is built from TRBV18 and TRBJ1-5; possible D gene TRBD1, 5 bases. V lost 3 bases and J 5 bases, leaving 8 bases between the germline ends. Germline V gives CDR1 KGHSH, CDR2 LQKENI. CDR3 size: 13 residues.

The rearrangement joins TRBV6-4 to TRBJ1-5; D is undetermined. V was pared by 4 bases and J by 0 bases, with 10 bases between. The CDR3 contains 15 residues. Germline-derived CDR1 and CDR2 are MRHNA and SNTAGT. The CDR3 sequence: CASSGMSYSNQPQHF. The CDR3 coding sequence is TGTGCCAGCAGTGGAATGTCTTATAGCAATCAGCCCCAGCATTTT.

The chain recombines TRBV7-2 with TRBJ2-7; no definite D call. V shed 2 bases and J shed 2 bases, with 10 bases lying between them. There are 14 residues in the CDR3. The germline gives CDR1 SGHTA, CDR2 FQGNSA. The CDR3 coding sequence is TGTGCCAGCAGCTTATATGGGCGGCCCTACGAGCAGTACTTC. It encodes CASSLYGRPYEQYF.

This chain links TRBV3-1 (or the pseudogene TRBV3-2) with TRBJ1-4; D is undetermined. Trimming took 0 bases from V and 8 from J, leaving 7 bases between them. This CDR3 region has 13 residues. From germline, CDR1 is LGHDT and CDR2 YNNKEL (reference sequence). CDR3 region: CASSQDLNEKLFF. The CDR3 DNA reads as TGTGCCAGCAGCCAAGATCTCAACGAAAAACTGTTTTTT.